This TCR beta chain was captured in a study of shared clonotypes between healthy human individuals (dated by TCRdb to between 2020 and 2021). Study-level background: The cohort included three men and a couple of women between 18 and 49 years of age. Each donor's leukapheresis produced roughly between roughly 0.85 and 9.5 billion PBMCs. Different laboratories and diverse techniques were used to prepare libraries and sequence TCR repertoires, to increase sequencing depth and limit assay-specific biases. Per donor, three plates each were used for CD4 naive and CD4 memory, two for CD8 naive, and one for CD8 memory. The study deeply sequenced blood TCR repertoires of five healthy adults to estimate repertoire size and the extent of clonotype sharing between individuals.

Donors were healthy HIV-negative adults with no recently reported acute infections or vaccinations. Every donor was a Caucasian adult living in Nashville, Tennessee, USA. Magnetic negative selection was used to enrich CD4+ T cells, after which naive cells were positively selected on CD45RA and the negative fraction became the memory subset. Blood was obtained by leukapheresis, after which PBMCs were separated by Ficoll-Histopaque density gradient centrifugation and cryopreserved in liquid nitrogen vapor phase. Analytical flow cytometry was used to check the purity and quantity of every magnetically sorted T cell population. Each sorted fraction had its genomic DNA isolated and then quantified by UV absorbance on a Nanodrop 2000c. Remarks on this clone: Its recognized antigen is unknown. No much larger clone is present one base from it, and per-base qualities are unavailable.

General study outcomes and caveats: Pairwise subsampling indicated that sequencing depth was expected to affect the degree of clonotype sharing among donors. Because the study included only a small number of donors, the genetic and exposure-history diversity represented was limited. Rarefaction of sorted-subset datasets indicated incomplete sequencing despite the large sequencing depth. Naive subsets generally had larger estimated clonotype richness than memory subsets. Sampling was restricted to blood, and TCR repertoires in tissues likely differ from the TCR repertoires found in blood. Across a handful of donors, around 5% of naive CD4, approximately 3.6% of naive CD8, 2.3% of memory CD4, and over 0.35% of memory CD8 clonotypes were shared. Clonotypes shared by all four sorted-subset donors showed higher generation probabilities than non-shared clonotypes.

TCR CDR3 regions were amplified from genomic DNA by multiplex PCR using the deep immunoSEQ assay. For each cell subset, the extracted genomic DNA was distributed evenly across all wells of several immunoSEQ 96-well plates, and each plate served as one replicate. Each replicate PCR for sorted subsets received about 0.2 ug genomic DNA, equal to roughly 33,000 T cell genomes. Purified libraries were quantified with a Qubit 3.0 fluorometer, sized on a Bioanalyzer 2100, and re-quantified with the KAPA Library Quantification kit. Each immunoSEQ 96-well plate was sequenced on its own single-read 150-cycle Illumina NextSeq 550 flow cell. Per the authors' processing: Because the immunoSEQ output held only junctional sequences and lacked quality scores, the filtering could not match the filtering applied to full-length reads. Sequences were annotated with PyIR, a Python wrapper for IgBLAST v1.9, using IMGT germline references to assign V/J genes and CDR3. Reads were removed for weak V/J assignments (E-value above 1e-6), missing CDR3, stop codons, out-of-frame junctions, or ambiguous translated residues. A V3J clonotype was defined by an identical inferred V gene, J gene, and CDR3 amino acid sequence. Percentage overlap between repertoires was calculated by dividing the number of shared unique clonotypes by the size of the smaller repertoire. Richness of each repertoire was evaluated using RTK rarefaction, the Chao1 estimator, and Recon v2.1 estimates of unobserved clonotypes. Generation probabilities for all TCRbeta clonotypes obtained by the gDNA method from a handful of donors were computed using OLGA. The table was pulled from immuneACCESS by TCRdb, which kept in-frame rearrangements only. Such tables lose some clones; where checked, under half of the loss comes from unresolved V genes, and the rest has no known cause. D and trimming come from the DNA, and the V and J calls and clone size come from that table. Present in this sample are approximately 2,300,000 clones, roughly 90% of which were seen just once. 0.3% to 0.4% of the sample goes to the ten largest clones.

The TCR sequence derives from a man younger than 35 in good health. Some clones in this sample may be carry-over from other donors' samples. The material sequenced was naive CD4+ T cells from PBMCs. In the paper's terms, the cell subset or site label means: CD45RA+ positively selected.

CDR3 reads: CASSQRSLRRTEAFF. The nucleotide sequence reads TGTGCCAGCAGCCAAAGGAGCTTACGGAGAACTGAAGCTTTCTTT. The sequence links TRBV14 to TRBJ1-1, with the D gene too uncertain to name. Trimming removed 2 bases from V and 5 bases from J, leaving 15 bases between the germline ends. For CDR1 and CDR2, the germline V gene lists SGHDN and FVKESK. The CDR3 starts with the cysteine, ends with the phenylalanine, and has 15 residues. Here the CDR3 DNA is all that survives: 45 bases in frame from base 1. Extended through the reference TRBV14 and TRBJ1-1 proteins, this CDR3 yields the full variable domain: EAGVTQFPSHSVIEKGQTVTLRCDPISGHDNLYWYRRVMGKEIKFLLHFVKESKQDESGMPNNRFLAERTGGTYSTLKVQPAELEDSGVYFCASSQRSLRRTEAFFGQGTRLTVV.